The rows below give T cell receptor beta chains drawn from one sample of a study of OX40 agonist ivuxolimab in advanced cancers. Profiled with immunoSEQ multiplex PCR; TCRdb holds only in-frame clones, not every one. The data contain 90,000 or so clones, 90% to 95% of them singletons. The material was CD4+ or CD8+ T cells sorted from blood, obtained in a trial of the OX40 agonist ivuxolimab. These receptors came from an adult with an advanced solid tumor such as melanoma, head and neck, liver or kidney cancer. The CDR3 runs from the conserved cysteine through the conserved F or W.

cdr3_aa: CASRPARDRGHEQYF
v_call: TRBV6-5
j_call: TRBJ2-7

cdr3_aa: CASSQVGRADTQYF
v_call: TRBV14
j_call: TRBJ2-3

cdr3_aa: CASSPPGRPNYGYTF
v_call: TRBV6-6
j_call: TRBJ1-2

cdr3_aa: CASTLTDRGNQPQHF
v_call: TRBV19
j_call: TRBJ1-5

cdr3_aa: CASSFSGPGNTIYF
v_call: TRBV5-1
j_call: TRBJ1-3

cdr3_aa: CASTLPNTDSGANVLTF
v_call: TRBV21-1
j_call: TRBJ2-6

cdr3_aa: CASSPRTSGRGDEQFF
v_call: TRBV9
j_call: TRBJ2-1

cdr3_aa: CSVGGSYSFGANVLTF
v_call: TRBV29-1
j_call: TRBJ2-6

cdr3_aa: CASSSTTGSGEQYF
v_call: TRBV7-2
j_call: TRBJ2-7

cdr3_aa: CASSEPTSGRGVTQYF
v_call: TRBV21-1
j_call: TRBJ2-3

cdr3_aa: CASSTTGNSNQPQHF
v_call: TRBV9
j_call: TRBJ1-5

cdr3_aa: CASSTLLAGAPEQYF
v_call: TRBV19
j_call: TRBJ2-7

cdr3_aa: CASSYSLAGVGEQYF
v_call: TRBV6-5
j_call: TRBJ2-7

cdr3_aa: CASSPGVSSRRELFF
v_call: TRBV7-3
j_call: TRBJ2-2

cdr3_aa: CASSYSRTRAGNTIYF
v_call: TRBV11-2
j_call: TRBJ1-3

cdr3_aa: CASSYGRAQETQYF
v_call: TRBV6-5
j_call: TRBJ2-5

cdr3_aa: CASSQIWTGGYNEQFF
v_call: TRBV4-1
j_call: TRBJ2-1

cdr3_aa: CASSTAGGDTEAFF
v_call: TRBV5-1
j_call: TRBJ1-1

cdr3_aa: CASSDRGPSDGYTF
v_call: TRBV6-6
j_call: TRBJ1-2

cdr3_aa: CASSPGLGRGNTIYF
v_call: TRBV18
j_call: TRBJ1-3

cdr3_aa: CASSFQETQYF
v_call: TRBV5-6
j_call: TRBJ2-5

cdr3_aa: CASSLSGGQETQYF
v_call: TRBV7-3
j_call: TRBJ2-5

cdr3_aa: CASSSQGGNQPQHF
v_call: TRBV6-6
j_call: TRBJ1-5